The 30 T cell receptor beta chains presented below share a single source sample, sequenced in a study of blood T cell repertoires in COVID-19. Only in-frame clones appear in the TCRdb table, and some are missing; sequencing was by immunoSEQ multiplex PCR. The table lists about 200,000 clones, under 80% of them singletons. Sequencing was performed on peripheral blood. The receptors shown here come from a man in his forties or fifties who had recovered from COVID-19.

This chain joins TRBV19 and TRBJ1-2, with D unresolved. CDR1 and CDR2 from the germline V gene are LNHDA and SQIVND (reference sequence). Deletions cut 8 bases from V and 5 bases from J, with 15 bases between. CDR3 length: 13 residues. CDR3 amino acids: CASGYSREYGYTF. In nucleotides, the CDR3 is TGTGCCAGTGGGTACTCAAGGGAGTATGGCTACACCTTC.

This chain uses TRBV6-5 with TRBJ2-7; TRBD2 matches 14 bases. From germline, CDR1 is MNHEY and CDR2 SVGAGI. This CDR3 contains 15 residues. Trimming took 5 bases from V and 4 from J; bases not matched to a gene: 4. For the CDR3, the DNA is TGTGCCAGCAGTCCCGGGACTAGCGGGAGTTACGAGCAGTACTTC. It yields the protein CASSPGTSGSYEQYF.

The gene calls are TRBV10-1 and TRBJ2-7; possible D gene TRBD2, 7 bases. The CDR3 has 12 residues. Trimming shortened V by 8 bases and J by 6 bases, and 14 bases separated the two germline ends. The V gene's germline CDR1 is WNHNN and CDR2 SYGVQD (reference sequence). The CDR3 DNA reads TGCGCCAGCGAGGGGGGGAATGGCGAGCAGTACTTC. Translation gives CASEGGNGEQYF.

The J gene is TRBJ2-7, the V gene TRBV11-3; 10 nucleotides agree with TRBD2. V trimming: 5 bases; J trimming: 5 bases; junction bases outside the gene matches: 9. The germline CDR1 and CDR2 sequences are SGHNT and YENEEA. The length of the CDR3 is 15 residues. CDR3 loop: CASSPALAGAHEQYF. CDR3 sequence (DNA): TGTGCCAGCAGCCCCGCTCTAGCGGGAGCTCACGAGCAGTACTTC.

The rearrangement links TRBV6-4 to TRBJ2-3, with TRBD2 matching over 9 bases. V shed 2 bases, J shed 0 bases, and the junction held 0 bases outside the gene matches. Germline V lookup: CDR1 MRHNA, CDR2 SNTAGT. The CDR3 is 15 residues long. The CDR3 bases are TGTGCCAGCAGTGACGGGACTAGCAGCACAGATACGCAGTATTTT. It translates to CASSDGTSSTDTQYF.

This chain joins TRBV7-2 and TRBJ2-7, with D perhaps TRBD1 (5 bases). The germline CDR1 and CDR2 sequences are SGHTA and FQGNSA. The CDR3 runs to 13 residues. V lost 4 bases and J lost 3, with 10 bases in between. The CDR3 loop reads CASSYGHYYEQYF. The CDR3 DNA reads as TGTGCCAGCAGCTACGGACACTACTACGAGCAGTACTTC.

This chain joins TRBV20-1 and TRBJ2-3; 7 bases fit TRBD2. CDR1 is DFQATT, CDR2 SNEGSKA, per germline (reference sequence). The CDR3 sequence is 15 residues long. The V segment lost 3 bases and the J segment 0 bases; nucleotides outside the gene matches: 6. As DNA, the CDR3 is TGCAGTGCTAGTAATCTAGCGGATAGCACAGATACGCAGTATTTT. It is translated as CSASNLADSTDTQYF.

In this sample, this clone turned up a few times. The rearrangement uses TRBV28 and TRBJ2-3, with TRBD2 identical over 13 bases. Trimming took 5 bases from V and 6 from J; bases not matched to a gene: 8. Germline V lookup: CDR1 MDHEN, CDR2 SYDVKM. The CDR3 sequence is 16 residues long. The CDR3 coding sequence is TGTGCCAGCAGTCCAGGACTAGCGGGAGTTGGGGATACGCAGTATTTT. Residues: CASSPGLAGVGDTQYF.

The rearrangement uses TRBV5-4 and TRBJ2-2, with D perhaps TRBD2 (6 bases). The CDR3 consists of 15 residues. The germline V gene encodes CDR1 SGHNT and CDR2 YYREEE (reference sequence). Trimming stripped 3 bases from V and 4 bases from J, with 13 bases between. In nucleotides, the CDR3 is TGTGCCAGCAGCTCACCTAGCGAGCCCACCGGGGAGCTGTTTTTT. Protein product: CASSSPSEPTGELFF.

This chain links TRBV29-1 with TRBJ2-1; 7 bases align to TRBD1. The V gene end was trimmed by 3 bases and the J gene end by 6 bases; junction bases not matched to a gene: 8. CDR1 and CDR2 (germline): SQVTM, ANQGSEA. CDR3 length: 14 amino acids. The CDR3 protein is CSVEGTGVGNEQFF. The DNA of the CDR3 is TGCAGCGTTGAGGGTACAGGGGTGGGCAATGAGCAGTTCTTC.

For the CDR3, the DNA is TGTGCTAGTGGTTCGACAGGGGGAGACTTCGGCACTGAAGCTTTCTTT. Its protein product is CASGSTGGDFGTEAFF. The chain uses TRBV12-5 and TRBJ1-1; TRBD1 matches 9 bases. V trimming: 4 bases; J trimming: 4 bases; junction bases outside the gene matches: 10. This CDR3 has 16 amino acids. CDR1 LGHNT and CDR2 FRNRAP come from the germline V gene.

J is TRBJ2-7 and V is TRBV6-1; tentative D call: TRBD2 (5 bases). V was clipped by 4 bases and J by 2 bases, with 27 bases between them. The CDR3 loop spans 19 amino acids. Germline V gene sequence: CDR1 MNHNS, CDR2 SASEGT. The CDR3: CASSVNPQTGRYIPYEQYF. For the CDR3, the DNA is TGTGCCAGCAGTGTGAATCCCCAAACTGGGAGATACATCCCCTACGAGCAGTACTTC.

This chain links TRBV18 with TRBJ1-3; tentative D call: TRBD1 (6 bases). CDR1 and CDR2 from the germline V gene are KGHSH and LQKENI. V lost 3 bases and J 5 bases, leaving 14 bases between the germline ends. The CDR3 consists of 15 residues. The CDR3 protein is CASSPPGQQRNTIYF. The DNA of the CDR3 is TGTGCCAGCTCACCCCCTGGACAGCAGCGAAACACCATATATTTT. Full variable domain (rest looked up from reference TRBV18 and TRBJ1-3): NAGVMQNPRHLVRRRGQEARLRCSPMKGHSHVYWYRQLPEEGLKFMVYLQKENIIDESGMPKERFSAEFPKEGPSILRIQQVVRGDSAAYFCASSPPGQQRNTIYFGEGSWLTVV.

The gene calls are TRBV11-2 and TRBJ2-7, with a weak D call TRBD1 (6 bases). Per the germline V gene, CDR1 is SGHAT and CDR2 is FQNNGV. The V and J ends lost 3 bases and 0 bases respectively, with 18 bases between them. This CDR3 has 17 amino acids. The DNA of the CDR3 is TGTGCCAGCAGCTTCGACAGGAACTCTGCTAGCTCCTACGAGCAGTACTTC. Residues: CASSFDRNSASSYEQYF.

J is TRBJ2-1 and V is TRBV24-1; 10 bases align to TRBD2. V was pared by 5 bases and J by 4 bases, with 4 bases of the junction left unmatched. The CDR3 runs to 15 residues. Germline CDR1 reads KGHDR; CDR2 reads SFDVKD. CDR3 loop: CATSVGSGRYNEQFF. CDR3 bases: TGTGCCACCAGTGTGGGTAGCGGGAGGTACAATGAGCAGTTCTTC.

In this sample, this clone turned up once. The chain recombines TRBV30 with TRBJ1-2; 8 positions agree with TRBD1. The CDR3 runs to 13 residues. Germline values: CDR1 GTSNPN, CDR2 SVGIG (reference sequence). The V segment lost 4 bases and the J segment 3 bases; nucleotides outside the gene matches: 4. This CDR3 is CAWTSQGDYGYTF. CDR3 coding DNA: TGTGCCTGGACTTCACAGGGGGACTATGGCTACACCTTC.

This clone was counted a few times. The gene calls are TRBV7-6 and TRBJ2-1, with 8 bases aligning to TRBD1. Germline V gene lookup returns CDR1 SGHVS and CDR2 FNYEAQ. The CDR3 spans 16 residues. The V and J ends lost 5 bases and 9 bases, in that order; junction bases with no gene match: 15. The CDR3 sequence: CASSQSQGARFGEQFF. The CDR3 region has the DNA TGTGCCAGCAGCCAAAGTCAGGGGGCGAGGTTCGGTGAGCAGTTCTTC.

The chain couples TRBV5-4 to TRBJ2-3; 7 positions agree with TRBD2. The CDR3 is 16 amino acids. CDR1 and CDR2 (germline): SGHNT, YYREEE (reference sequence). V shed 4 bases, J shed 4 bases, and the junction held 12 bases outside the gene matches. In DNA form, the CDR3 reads TGTGCCAGCAGCCGCAGCGGGATCAGGAGCGCAGATACGCAGTATTTT. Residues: CASSRSGIRSADTQYF.

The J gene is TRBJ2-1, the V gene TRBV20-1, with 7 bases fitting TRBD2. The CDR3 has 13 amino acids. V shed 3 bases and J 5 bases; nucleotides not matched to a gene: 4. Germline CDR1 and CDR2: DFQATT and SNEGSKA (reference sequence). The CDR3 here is CSASISGHNEQFF. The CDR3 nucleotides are TGCAGTGCTAGTATTAGCGGGCACAATGAGCAGTTCTTC.

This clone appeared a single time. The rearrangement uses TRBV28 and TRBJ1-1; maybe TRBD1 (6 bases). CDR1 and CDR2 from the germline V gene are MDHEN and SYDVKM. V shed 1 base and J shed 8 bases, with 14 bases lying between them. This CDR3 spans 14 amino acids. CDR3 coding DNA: TGTGCCAGCAGTTTATTAACCCGGGACAAAGAAGCTTTCTTT. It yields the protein CASSLLTRDKEAFF.

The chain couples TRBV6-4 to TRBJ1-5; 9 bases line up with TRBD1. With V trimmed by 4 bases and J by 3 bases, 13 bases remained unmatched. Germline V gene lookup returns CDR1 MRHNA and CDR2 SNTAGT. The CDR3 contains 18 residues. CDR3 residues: CASSVNQSGQGDNQPQHF. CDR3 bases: TGTGCCAGCAGTGTCAATCAATCGGGACAGGGCGACAATCAGCCCCAGCATTTT.

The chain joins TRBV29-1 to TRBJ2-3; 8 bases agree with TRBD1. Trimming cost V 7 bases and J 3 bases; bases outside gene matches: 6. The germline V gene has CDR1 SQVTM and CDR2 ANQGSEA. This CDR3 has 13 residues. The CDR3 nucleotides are TGCAGCGCCCACAGGGGGGTGACAGATACGCAGTATTTT. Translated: CSAHRGVTDTQYF.

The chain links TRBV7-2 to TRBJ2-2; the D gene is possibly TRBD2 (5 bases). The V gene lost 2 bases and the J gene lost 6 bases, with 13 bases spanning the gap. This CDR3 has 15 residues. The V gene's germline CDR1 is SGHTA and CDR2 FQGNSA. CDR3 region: CASSLILRGSGELFF. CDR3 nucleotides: TGTGCCAGCAGCTTAATATTGCGAGGGTCCGGGGAGCTGTTTTTT.

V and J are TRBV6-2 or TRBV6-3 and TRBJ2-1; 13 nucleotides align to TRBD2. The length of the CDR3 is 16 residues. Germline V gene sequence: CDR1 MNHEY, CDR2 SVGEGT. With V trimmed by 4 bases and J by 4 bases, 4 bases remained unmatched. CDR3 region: CASSSPGLAGYNEQFF. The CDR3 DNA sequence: TGTGCCAGCAGTTCCCCGGGACTAGCGGGATACAATGAGCAGTTCTTC.

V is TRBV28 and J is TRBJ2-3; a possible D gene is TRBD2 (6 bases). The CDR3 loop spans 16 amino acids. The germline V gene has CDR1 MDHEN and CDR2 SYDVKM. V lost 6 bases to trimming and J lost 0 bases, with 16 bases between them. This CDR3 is CASSLPGAGSTDTQYF. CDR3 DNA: TGTGCCAGCAGCCTTCCCGGGGCGGGAAGCACAGATACGCAGTATTTT.

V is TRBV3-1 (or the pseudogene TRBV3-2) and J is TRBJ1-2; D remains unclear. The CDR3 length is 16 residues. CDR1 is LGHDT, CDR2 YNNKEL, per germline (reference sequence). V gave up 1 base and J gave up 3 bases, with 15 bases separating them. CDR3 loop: CASSQATAGGDYGYTF. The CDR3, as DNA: TGTGCCAGCAGCCAAGCAACGGCGGGCGGAGACTATGGCTACACCTTC.

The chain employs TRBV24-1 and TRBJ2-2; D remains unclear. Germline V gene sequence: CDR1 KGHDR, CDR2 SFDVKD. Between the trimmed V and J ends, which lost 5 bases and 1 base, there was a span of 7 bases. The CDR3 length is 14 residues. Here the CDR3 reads CATSGPGNTGELFF. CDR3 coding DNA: TGTGCCACCAGTGGGCCAGGGAACACCGGGGAGCTGTTTTTT.

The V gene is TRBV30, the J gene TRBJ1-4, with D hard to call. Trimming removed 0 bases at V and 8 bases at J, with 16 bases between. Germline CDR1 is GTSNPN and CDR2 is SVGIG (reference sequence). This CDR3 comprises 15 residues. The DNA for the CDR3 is TGTGCCTGGAGTGTATCCGGGGTTATCAGGGAAAAACTGTTTTTT. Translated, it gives CAWSVSGVIREKLFF.

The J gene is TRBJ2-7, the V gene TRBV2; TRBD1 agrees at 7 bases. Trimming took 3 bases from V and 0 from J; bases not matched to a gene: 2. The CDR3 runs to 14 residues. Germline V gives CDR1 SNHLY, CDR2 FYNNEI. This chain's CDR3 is CASSEDRNSYEQYF. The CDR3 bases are TGTGCCAGCAGTGAGGACAGGAACTCCTACGAGCAGTACTTC.

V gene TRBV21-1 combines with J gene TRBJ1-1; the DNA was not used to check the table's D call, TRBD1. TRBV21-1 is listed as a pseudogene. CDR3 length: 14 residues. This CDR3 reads CASTLGTDRFEAFF. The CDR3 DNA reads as TGTGCCAGCACCCTAGGGACAGACAGATTTGAAGCTTTCTTT.